This TCR beta chain came from a study of blood T cell repertoires in COVID-19. CDR1 SGHDT and CDR2 YYEEEE come from the germline V gene. Trimming removed 0 bases from V and 6 bases from J, with 10 bases in between. This CDR3 is built from 15 residues. Using immunoSEQ multiplex PCR, the repertoire was profiled, and TCRdb retains in-frame clones only, with some absent. The data hold some 99,000 clones, with about 90% observed a single time. The rearrangement uses TRBV5-6 and TRBJ1-6; D is ambiguous. The sequencing input was peripheral blood. This receptor was obtained from a man between 65 and 80 years old with acute or convalescent COVID-19. Written as DNA, the CDR3 is TGTGCCAGCAGCTTGGGGCGTAGCCCTAATTCACCCCTCCACTTT. This gives the protein CASSLGRSPNSPLHF.